This T cell receptor (beta chain) was identified in a study of blood T cell repertoires in COVID-19. Study-wide context: Whether acute or convalescent, the COVID-19 samples came from the United States, Italy and Spain.

Measured with immunoSEQ multiplex PCR; TCRdb has only the in-frame clones, and not every one. The table lists roughly 100,000 clones, less than 90% of them singletons, with roughly 2.1% in the top ten. The sequenced material came from peripheral blood. The TCR sequence derives from a man aged 65-85 years with active or convalescent COVID-19.

The CDR3 is CASSQDLGGAHEQFF. The CDR3 DNA follows: TGTGCCAGCAGCCAAGACCTTGGCGGGGCCCATGAGCAGTTCTTC. The chain employs TRBV14 and TRBJ2-1; a weak D match, TRBD2 (6 bases). The CDR3 is 15 amino acids. V lost 0 bases, J lost 8 bases, and 14 bases lay in between. CDR1 is SGHDN and CDR2 is FVKESK in the germline V gene.